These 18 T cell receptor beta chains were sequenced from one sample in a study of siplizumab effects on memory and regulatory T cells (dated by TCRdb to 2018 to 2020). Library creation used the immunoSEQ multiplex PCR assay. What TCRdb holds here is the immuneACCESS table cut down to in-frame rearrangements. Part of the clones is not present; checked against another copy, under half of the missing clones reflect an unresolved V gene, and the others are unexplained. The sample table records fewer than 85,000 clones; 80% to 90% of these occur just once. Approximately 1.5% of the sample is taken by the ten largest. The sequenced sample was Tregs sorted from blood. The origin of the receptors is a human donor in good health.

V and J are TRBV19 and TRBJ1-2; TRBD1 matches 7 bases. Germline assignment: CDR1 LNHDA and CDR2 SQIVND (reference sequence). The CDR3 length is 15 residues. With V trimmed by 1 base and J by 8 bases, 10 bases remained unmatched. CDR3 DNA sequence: TGTGCCAGTAGTATAGGGGGGACAGCCAGCTCGGGCTACACCTTC. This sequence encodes CASSIGGTASSGYTF.

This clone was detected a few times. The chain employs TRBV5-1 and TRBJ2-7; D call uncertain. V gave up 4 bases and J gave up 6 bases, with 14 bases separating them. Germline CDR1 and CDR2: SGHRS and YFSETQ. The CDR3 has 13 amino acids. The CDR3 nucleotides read TGCGCCAGCAGCGCATCTTGGGGATCCGAGCAGTACTTC. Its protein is CASSASWGSEQYF.

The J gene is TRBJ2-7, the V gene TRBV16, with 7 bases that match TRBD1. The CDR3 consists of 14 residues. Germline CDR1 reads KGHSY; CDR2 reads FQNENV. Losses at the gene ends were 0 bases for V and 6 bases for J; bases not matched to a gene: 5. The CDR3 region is CASSQSIGGVEQYF. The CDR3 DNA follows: TGTGCCAGCAGCCAATCGATAGGGGGCGTCGAGCAGTACTTC.

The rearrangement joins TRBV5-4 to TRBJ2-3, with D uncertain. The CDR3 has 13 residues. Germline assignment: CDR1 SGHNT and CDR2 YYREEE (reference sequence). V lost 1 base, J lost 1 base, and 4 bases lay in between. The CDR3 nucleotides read TGTGCCAGCAGCTTGCGACGCACAGATACGCAGTATTTT. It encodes CASSLRRTDTQYF. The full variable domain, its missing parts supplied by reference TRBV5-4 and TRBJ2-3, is ETGVTQSPTHLIKTRGQQVTLRCSSQSGHNTVSWYQQALGQGPQFIFQYYREEENGRGNFPPRFSGLQFPNYSSELNVNALELDDSALYLCASSLRRTDTQYFGPGTRLTVL.

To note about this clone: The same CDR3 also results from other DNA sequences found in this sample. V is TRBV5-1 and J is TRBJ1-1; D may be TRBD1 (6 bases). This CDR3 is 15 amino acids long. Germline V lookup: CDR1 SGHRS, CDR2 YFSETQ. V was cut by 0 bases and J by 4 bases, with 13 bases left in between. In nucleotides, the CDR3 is TGCGCCAGCAGCTTGGCAAGGGGGTTGGGCACTGAAGCTTTCTTT. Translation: CASSLARGLGTEAFF.

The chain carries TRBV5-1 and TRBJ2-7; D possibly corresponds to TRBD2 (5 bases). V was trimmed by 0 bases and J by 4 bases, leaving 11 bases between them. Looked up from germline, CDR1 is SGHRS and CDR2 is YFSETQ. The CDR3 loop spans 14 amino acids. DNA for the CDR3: TGCGCCAGCAGCTTGGGGTCCCCGGGGTACGAGCAGTACTTC. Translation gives CASSLGSPGYEQYF.

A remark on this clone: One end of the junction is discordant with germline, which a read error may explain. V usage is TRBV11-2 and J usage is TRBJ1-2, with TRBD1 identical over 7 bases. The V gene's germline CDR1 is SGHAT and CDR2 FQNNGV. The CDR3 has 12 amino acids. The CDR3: CASSLRQGPPSF. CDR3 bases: TGTGCCAGCAGCTTACGACAGGGCCCACCCAGCTTC.

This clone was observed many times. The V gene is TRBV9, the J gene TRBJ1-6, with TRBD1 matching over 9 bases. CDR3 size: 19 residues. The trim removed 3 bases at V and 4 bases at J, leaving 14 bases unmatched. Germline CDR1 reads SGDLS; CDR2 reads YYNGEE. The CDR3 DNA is TGTGCCAGCAGCGCTACAACCGGGACAGGGTTCACATATAATTCACCCCTCCACTTT. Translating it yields CASSATTGTGFTYNSPLHF.

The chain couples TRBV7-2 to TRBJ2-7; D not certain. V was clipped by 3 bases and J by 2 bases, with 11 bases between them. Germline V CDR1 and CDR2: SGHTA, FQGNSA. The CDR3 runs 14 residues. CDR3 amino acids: CASSFQDGAYEQYF. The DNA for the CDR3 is TGTGCCAGCAGCTTTCAGGACGGAGCCTACGAGCAGTACTTC.

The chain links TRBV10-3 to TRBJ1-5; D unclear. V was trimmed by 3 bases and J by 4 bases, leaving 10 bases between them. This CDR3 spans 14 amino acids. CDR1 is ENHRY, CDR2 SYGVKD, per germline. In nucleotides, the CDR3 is TGTGCCATCAGTGATGGAGGCCGGAATCAGCCCCAGCATTTT. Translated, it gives CAISDGGRNQPQHF.

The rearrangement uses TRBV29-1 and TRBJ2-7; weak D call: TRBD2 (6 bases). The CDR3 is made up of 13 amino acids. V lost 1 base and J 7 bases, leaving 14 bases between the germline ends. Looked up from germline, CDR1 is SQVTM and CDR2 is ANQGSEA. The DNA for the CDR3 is TGCAGCGTTGAAGTCGCGGGATTGGGGGAGCAGTACTTC. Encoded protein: CSVEVAGLGEQYF.

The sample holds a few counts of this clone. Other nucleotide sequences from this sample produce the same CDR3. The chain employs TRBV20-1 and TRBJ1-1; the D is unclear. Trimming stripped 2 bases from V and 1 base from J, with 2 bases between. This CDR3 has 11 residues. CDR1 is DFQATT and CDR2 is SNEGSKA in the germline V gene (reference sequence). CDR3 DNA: TGCAGTGCTAGACAGAACACTGAAGCTTTCTTT. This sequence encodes CSARQNTEAFF.

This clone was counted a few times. CDR3 nucleotide sequence: TGTGCCAGCAGCGAGGGACGCACTGAAGCTTTCTTT. This sequence encodes CASSEGRTEAFF. V and J are TRBV14 and TRBJ1-1; D may be TRBD1 (5 bases). The germline CDR1 and CDR2 sequences are SGHDN and FVKESK. V gave up 5 bases and J gave up 4 bases, with 8 bases separating them. This CDR3 has 12 residues.

The CDR3 nucleotides read TGTGCCAGCAGCCCCAATATTCCGGGGTTTCCTTATGGCTACACCTTC. Translation: CASSPNIPGFPYGYTF. The chain links TRBV7-2 to TRBJ1-2; D remains unclear. V gave up 5 bases and J gave up 5 bases, with 21 bases separating them. The CDR3 is 16 residues long. Germline assignment: CDR1 SGHTA and CDR2 FQGNSA.

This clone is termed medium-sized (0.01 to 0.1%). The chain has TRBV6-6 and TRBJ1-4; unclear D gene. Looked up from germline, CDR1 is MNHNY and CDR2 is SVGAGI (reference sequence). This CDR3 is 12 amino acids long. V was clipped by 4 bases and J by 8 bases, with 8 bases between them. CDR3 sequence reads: CASSSRVEKLFF. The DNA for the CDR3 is TGTGCCAGCAGTTCCCGAGTCGAAAAACTGTTTTTT.

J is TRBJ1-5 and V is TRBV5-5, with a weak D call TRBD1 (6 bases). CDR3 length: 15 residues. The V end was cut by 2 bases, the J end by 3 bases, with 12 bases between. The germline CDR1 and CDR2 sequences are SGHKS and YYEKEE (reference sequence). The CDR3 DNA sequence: TGTGCCAGCAGCTTTGGGGGGCAGGACAATCAGCCCCAGCATTTT. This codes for CASSFGGQDNQPQHF.

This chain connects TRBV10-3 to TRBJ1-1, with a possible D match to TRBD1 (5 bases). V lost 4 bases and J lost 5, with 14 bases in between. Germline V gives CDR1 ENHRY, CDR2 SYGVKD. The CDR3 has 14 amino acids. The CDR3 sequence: CAISGRGSPTEAFF. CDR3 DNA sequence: TGTGCCATCAGTGGCCGGGGGAGCCCGACTGAAGCTTTCTTT.

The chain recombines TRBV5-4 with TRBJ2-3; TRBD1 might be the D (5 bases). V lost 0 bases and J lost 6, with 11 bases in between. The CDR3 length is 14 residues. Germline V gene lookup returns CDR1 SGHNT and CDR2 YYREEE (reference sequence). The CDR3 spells CASSLGQTSDTQYF. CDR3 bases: TGTGCCAGCAGCTTGGGACAGACCAGCGATACGCAGTATTTT.